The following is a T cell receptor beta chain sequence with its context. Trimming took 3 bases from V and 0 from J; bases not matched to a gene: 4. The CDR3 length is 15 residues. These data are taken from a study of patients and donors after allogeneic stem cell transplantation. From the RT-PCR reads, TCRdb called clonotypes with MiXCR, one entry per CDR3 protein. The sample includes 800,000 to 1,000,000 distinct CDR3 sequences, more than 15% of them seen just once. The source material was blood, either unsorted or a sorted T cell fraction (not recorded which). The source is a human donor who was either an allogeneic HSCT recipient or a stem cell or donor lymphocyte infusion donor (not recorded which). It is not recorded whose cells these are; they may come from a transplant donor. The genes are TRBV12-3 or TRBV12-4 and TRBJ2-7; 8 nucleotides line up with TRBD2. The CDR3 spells CASSFAGRASYEQYF. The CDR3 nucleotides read TGTGCCAGCAGTTTTGCCGGGAGGGCCTCCTACGAGCAGTACTTC.